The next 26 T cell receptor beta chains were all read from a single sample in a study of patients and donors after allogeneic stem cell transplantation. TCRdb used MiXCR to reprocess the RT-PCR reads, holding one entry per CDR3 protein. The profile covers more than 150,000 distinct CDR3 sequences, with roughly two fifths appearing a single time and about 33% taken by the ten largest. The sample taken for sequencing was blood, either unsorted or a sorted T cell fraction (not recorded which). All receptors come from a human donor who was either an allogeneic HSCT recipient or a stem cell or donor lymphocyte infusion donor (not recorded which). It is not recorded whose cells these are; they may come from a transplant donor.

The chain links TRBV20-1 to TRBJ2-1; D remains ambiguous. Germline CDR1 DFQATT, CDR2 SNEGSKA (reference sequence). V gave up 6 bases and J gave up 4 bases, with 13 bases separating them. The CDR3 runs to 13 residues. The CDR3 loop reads CSAASGPYNEQFF. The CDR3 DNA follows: TGCAGTGCCGCGAGTGGCCCTTACAATGAGCAGTTCTTC.

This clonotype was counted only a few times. CDR3: CASSYQPGTGLNYGYTF. Written as DNA, the CDR3 is TGTGCCAGCAGTTATCAGCCCGGGACAGGGCTAAACTATGGCTACACCTTC. The J gene is TRBJ1-2, the V gene TRBV6-6, with 9 bases fitting TRBD1. CDR1 MNHNY and CDR2 SVGAGI come from the germline V gene (reference sequence). Germline trimming cut 3 bases from V and 2 bases from J; bases unmatched to any gene: 10. The CDR3 runs 17 residues.

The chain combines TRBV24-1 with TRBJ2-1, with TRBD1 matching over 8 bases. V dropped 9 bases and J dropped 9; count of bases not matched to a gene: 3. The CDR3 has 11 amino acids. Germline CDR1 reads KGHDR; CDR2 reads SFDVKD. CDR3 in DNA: TGTGCCACCCACCAGGGGGCTGAGCAGTTCTTC. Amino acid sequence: CATHQGAEQFF.

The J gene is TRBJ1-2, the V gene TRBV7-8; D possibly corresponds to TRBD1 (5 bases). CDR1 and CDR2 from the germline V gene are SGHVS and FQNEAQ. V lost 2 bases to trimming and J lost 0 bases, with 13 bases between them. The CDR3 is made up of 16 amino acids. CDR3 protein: CASSLTRGWPNYGYTF. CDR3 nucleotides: TGTGCCAGCAGCTTAACCCGGGGGTGGCCTAACTATGGCTACACCTTC.

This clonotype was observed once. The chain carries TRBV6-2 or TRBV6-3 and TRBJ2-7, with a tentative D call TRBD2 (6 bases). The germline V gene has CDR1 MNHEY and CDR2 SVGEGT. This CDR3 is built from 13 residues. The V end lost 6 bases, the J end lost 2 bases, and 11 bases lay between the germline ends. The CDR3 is CASRLAVTYEQYF. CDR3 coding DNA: TGTGCCAGCAGACTAGCCGTCACCTACGAGCAGTACTTC.

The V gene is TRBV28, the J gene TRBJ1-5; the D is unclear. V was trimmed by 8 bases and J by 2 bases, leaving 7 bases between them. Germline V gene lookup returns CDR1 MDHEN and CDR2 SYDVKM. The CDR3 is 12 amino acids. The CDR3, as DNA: TGTGCCAGCGTGGTGGGCAATCAGCCCCAGCATTTT. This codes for CASVVGNQPQHF.

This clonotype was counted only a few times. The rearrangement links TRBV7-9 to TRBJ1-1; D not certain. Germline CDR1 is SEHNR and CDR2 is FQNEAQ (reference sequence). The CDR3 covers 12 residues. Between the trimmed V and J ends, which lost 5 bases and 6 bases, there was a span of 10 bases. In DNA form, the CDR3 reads TGTGCCAGCAGCGATGATGGCCCTGAAGCTTTCTTT. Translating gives CASSDDGPEAFF. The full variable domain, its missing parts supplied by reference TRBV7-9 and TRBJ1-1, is DTGVSQNPRHKITKRGQNVTFRCDPISEHNRLYWYRQTLGQGPEFLTYFQNEAQLEKSRLLSDRFSAERPKGSFSTLEIQRTEQGDSAMYLCASSDDGPEAFFGQGTRLTVV.

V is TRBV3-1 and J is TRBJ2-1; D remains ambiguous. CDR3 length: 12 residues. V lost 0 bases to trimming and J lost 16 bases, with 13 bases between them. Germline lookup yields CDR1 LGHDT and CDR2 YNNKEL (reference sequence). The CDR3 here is CASSQDEAGFFF. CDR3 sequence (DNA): TGTGCCAGCAGCCAAGATGAGGCCGGATTCTTCTTC.

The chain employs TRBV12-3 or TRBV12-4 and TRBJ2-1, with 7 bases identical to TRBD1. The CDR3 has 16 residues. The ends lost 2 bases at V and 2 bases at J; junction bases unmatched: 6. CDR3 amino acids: CASSLRAGTAYNEQFF. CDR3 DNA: TGTGCCAGCAGTTTAAGGGCCGGGACAGCCTACAATGAGCAGTTCTTC.

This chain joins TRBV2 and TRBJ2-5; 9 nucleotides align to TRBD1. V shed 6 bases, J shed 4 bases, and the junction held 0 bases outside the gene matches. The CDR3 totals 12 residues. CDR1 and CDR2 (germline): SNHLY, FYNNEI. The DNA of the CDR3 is TGTGCCAGCAGGGACAGGGGAGAGACCCAGTACTTC. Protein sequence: CASRDRGETQYF.

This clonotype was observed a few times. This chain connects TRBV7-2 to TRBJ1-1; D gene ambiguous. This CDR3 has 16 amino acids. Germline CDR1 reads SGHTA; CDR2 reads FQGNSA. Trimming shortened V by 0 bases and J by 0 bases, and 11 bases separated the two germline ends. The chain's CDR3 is CASSLAFGPLNTEAFF. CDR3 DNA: TGTGCCAGCAGCTTAGCTTTTGGGCCATTGAACACTGAAGCTTTCTTT.

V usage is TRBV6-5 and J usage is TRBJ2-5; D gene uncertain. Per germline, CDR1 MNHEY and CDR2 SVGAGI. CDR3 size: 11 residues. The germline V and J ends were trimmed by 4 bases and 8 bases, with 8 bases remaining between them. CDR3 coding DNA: TGTGCCAGCAGTTCTCAACTCACCCAGTACTTC. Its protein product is CASSSQLTQYF.

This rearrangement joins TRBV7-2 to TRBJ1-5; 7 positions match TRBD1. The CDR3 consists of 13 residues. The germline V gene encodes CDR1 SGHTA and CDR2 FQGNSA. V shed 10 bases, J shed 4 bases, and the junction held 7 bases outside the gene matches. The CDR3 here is CATSGGPNQPQHF. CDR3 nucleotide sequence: TGTGCCACCTCAGGGGGGCCAAATCAGCCCCAGCATTTT.

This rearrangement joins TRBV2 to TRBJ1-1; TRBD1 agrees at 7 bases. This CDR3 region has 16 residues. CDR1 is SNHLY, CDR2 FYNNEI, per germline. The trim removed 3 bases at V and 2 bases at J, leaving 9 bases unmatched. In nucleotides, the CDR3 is TGTGCCAGCAGTGAGCGCATCACAGGGGTAAACACTGAAGCTTTCTTT. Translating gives CASSERITGVNTEAFF.

The CDR3 sequence is CASSVTGTNTDTQYF. The CDR3 DNA reads TGTGCCAGCAGTGTGACAGGGACTAACACAGATACGCAGTATTTT. This chain uses TRBV2 with TRBJ2-3, with D possibly called TRBD1 or TRBD2 (7 bases each). Trimming removed 4 bases from V and 2 bases from J, with 13 bases in between. This CDR3 contains 15 residues. In germline, CDR1 is SNHLY, CDR2 FYNNEI.

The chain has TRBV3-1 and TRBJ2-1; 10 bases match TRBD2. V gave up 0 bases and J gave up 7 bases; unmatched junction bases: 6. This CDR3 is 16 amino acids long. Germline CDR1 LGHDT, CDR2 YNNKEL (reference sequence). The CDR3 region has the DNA TGTGCCAGCAGCCAAGAAGGACTAGCGGAGCGGAATGAGCAGTTCTTC. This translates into CASSQEGLAERNEQFF.

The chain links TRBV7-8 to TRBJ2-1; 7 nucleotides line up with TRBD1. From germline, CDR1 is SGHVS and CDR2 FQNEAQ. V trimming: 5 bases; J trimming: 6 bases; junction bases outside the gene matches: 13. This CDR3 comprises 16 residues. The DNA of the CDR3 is TGTGCCAGCAGCCCTCTCAAACAGGGGAGAGTCAATGAGCAGTTCTTC. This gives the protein CASSPLKQGRVNEQFF.

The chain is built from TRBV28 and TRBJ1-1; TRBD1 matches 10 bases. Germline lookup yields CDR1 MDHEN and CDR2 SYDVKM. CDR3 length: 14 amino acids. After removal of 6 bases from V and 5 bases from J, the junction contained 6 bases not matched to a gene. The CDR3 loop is CASRTGTGDTEAFF. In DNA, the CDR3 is TGTGCCAGCAGGACCGGGACAGGGGATACTGAAGCTTTCTTT.

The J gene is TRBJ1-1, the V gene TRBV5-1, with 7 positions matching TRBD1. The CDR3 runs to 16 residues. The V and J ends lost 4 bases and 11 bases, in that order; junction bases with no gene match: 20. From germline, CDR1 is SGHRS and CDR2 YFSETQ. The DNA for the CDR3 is TGCGCCAGCAGCCCCAACAGGGGTCGTGGGTTATTTTGGGCTTTCTTT. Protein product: CASSPNRGRGLFWAFF.

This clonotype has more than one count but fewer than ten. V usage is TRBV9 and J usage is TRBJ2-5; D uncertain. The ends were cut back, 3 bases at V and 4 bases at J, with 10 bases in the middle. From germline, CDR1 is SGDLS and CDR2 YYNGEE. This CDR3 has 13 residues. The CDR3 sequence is CASSARVGETQYF. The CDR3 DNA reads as TGTGCCAGCAGCGCTCGCGTTGGAGAGACCCAGTACTTC.

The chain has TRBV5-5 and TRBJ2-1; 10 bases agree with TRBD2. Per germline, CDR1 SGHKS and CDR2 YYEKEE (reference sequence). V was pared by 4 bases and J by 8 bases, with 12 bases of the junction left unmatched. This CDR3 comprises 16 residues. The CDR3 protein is CASSPVKAGGPDEQFF. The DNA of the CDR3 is TGTGCCAGCAGCCCAGTCAAAGCGGGAGGGCCCGATGAGCAGTTCTTC.

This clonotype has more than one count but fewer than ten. This CDR3 is CASSFSASGSMDTQYF. The CDR3 region has the DNA TGTGCCAGCAGCTTTTCTGCTAGCGGGAGTATGGATACGCAGTATTTT. The chain combines TRBV11-3 with TRBJ2-3; 10 nucleotides agree with TRBD2. The CDR3 length is 16 residues. Germline CDR1 and CDR2: SGHNT and YENEEA. The V gene end was trimmed by 3 bases and the J gene end by 6 bases; junction bases not matched to a gene: 9.

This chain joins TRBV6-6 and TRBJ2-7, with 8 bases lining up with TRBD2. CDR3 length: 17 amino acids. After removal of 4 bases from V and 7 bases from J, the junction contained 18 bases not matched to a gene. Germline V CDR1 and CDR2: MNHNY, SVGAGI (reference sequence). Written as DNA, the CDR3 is TGTGCCAGCAGTTCTCCCCCGGCTAGCGGGCTCCGGTGGGAGCAGTACTTC. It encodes CASSSPPASGLRWEQYF.

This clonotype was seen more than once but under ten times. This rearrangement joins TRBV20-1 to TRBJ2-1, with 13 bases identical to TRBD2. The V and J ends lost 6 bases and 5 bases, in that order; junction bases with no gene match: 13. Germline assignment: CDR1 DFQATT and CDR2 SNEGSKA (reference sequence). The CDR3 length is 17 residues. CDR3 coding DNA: TGCAGTGCCAGCCGACTAGCGGGAGGCTCCATTCACAATGAGCAGTTCTTC. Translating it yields CSASRLAGGSIHNEQFF.

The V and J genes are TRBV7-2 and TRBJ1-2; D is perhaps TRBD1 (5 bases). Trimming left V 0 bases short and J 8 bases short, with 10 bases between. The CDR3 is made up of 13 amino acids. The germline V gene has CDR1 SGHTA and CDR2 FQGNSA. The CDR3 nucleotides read TGTGCCAGCAGCTTAGCCAGGGTGGAGGGCTACACCTTC. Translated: CASSLARVEGYTF. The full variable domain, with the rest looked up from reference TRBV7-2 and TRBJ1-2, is GAGVSQSPSNKVTEKGKDVELRCDPISGHTALYWYRQSLGQGLEFLIYFQGNSAPDKSGLPSDRFSAERTGGSVSTLTIQRTQQEDSAVYLCASSLARVEGYTFGSGTRLTVV.

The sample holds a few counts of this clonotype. CDR3: CASRASDSYEQYF. The DNA for the CDR3 is TGTGCCAGCAGGGCTAGCGACTCCTACGAGCAGTACTTC. The V call is TRBV7-9, the J call TRBJ2-7; weak D call: TRBD2 (6 bases). This CDR3 region has 13 residues. V was pared by 6 bases and J by 0 bases, with 9 bases between. Germline CDR1 SEHNR, CDR2 FQNEAQ (reference sequence).